This T cell receptor (beta chain) was recorded in a study of CD8+CD57+ T cells in acquired aplastic anemia. Using genomic DNA as the template, TCR beta VDJ and CDR3 profiling was carried out. In TCRdb, the reads were re-called with MiXCR into one record per CDR3 protein. Among around 250,000 distinct CDR3 sequences listed, approximately 57% were seen once. Many counts were recorded for this clonotype. This CDR3 spans 15 amino acids. From germline, CDR1 is MNHNY and CDR2 SVGAGI (reference sequence). The ends were cut back, 2 bases at V and 1 base at J, with 8 bases in the middle. J is TRBJ1-4 and V is TRBV6-6, with D perhaps matching TRBD1 (5 bases). The material sequenced was sorted CD4+, CD8+, or CD8+CD57+ T cells (not recorded which) from PBMCs. This TCR derives from a human donor with severe aplastic anemia or a healthy control (not recorded which). In DNA, the CDR3 is TGTGCCAGCAGTTACCGGGACCAAACTAATGAAAAACTGTTTTTT. Translating gives CASSYRDQTNEKLFF.